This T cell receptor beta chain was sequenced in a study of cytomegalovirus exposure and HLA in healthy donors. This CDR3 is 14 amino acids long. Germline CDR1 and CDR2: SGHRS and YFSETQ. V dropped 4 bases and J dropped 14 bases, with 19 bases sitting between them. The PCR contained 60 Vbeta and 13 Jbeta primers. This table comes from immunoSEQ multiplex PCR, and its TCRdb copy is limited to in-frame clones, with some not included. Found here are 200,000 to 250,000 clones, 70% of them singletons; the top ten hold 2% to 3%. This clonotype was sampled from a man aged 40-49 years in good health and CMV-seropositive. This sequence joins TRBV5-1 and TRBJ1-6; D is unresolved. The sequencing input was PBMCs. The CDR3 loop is CASSQLDPTRALHF. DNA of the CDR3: TGCGCCAGCAGCCAGCTCGACCCTACTAGGGCCCTCCACTTT.